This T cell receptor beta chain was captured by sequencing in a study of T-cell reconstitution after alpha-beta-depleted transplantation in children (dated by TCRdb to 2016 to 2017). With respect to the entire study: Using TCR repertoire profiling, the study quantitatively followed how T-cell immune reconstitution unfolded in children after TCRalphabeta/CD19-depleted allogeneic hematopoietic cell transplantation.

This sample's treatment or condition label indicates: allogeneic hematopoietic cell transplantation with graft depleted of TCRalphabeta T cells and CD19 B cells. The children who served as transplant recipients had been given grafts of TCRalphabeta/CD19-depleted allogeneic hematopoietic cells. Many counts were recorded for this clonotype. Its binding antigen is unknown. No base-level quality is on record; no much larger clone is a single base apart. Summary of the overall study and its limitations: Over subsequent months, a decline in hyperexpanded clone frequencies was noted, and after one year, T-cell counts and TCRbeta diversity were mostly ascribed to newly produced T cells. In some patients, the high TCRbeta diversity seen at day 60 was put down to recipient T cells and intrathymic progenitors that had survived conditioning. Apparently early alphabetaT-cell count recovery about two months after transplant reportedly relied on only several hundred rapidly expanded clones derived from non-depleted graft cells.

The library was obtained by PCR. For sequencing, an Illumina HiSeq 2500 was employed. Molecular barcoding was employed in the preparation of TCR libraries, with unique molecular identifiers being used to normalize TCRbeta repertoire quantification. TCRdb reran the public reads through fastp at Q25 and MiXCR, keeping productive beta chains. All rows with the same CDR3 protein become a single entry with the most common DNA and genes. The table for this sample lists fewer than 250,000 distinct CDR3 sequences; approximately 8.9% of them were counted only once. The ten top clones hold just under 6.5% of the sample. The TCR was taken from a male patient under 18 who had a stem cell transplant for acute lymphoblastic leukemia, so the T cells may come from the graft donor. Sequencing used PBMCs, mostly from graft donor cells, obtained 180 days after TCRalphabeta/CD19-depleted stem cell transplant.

The CDR3 protein: CASSFWGAGELFF. The DNA sequence is TGTGCCAGCAGTTTCTGGGGGGCCGGGGAGCTGTTTTTT. The chain is assembled from TRBV27 and TRBJ2-2; TRBD2 might be the D gene, on 6 matching bases. The germline V gene encodes CDR1 MNHEY and CDR2 SMNVEV (reference sequence). V is shortened by 3 bases, J by 6 bases, and the region joining them spans 8 bases. From cysteine to phenylalanine, the CDR3 is 13 amino acids long. Just the 39-base CDR3 DNA is kept, in frame starting at base 1.